This is a list of T cell receptor beta chains from one sample in a study of cytomegalovirus exposure and HLA in healthy donors. Profiling relied on immunoSEQ multiplex PCR, and the TCRdb table lists in-frame clones only, not all of them. Here the sample spans roughly 62,000 clones, about 81% being singletons. Sequenced input: PBMCs. Receptor source: a woman between 25 and 40 years old in good health and CMV-seronegative. Each CDR3 is given with its conserved first and last residue. D genes are given only for firm matches.

TRBV28	-	14	TRBJ1-4	CASTSGNTNEKLFF
TRBV11-2	-	14	TRBJ2-1	CASSPWAGAEEQFF
TRBV19	-	15	TRBJ1-2	CASRQTPSSAYGYTF
TRBV29-1	-	14	TRBJ1-1	CSVPGGGGITEAFF
TRBV28	TRBD2	15	TRBJ2-1	CASSRSGARYNEQFF
TRBV5-6	-	13	TRBJ2-1	CASSLSAYNEQFF
TRBV2	TRBD2	16	TRBJ2-3	CASTTPTSGGTDTQYF
TRBV20-1	-	11	TRBJ2-5	CSARTGETQYF
TRBV28	TRBD1	13	TRBJ1-2	CASSFRGPNGYTF
TRBV18	TRBD2	15	TRBJ2-7	CASSPRGLDSHEQYF
TRBV19	-	14	TRBJ2-7	CASSTAGESYEQYF
TRBV28	TRBD1	16	TRBJ1-5	CASSISTGAVNQPQHF
TRBV29-1	TRBD2	15	TRBJ2-1	CSVPRLAGGQNEQFF
TRBV27	-	13	TRBJ1-1	CASSLMSGSEAFF
TRBV27	TRBD1	14	TRBJ1-2	CASSPTGVNYGYTF
TRBV28	-	15	TRBJ1-4	CASSLRGKANEKLFF
TRBV30	-	15	TRBJ2-5	CAWRLFTGLQETQYF
TRBV18	TRBD1	14	TRBJ1-2	CASSLETGGYGYTF
TRBV7-2	-	16	TRBJ1-3	CASSPVATHSGNTIYF
TRBV19	TRBD2	17	TRBJ2-3	CASSMGRSSGIGDTQYF
TRBV7-9	-	15	TRBJ2-1	CASSTDGLPNNEQFF
TRBV12-5	TRBD1	16	TRBJ2-1	CASVKRQGSSYNEQFF
TRBV7-9	TRBD2	16	TRBJ2-5	CASSLGLAGGRETQYF
TRBV19	TRBD1	17	TRBJ2-6	CASSDHQRGPGANVLTF
TRBV7-2	-	16	TRBJ1-5	CASSLRGGSSNQPQHF
TRBV9	TRBD2	20	TRBJ2-6	CASSVDPGGGATSGANVLTF
TRBV4-3	TRBD2	17	TRBJ2-2	CASSHLNSGRASGELFF
TRBV5-1	TRBD1	16	TRBJ2-3	CASSLLGQGSTDTQYF